This T cell receptor beta chain is drawn from a study of T cell responses to AZD1222 COVID-19 vaccine. Study at large: Both about-4-week and about-12-week second-dose recipients were combined.

Trimming cost V 7 bases and J 4 bases; bases outside gene matches: 12. The CDR3 consists of 15 residues. Germline CDR1 reads LNHDA; CDR2 reads SQIVND (reference sequence). This clone is medium-sized (0.01 to 0.1%). Repertoires were generated with immunoSEQ multiplex PCR, while TCRdb's copy carries only in-frame clones and drops some. The sample has 90,000 to 120,000 clones, around 94% seen once. The gene calls are TRBV19 and TRBJ1-1; 7 bases map to TRBD1. The receptor was derived from an adult in good health. Sequencing used peripheral blood, obtained on day 0 of AZD1222 vaccination. CDR3 sequence (DNA): TGTGCCAGTAACCCCGGGACAGACGTTACCACTGAAGCTTTCTTT. Amino acids: CASNPGTDVTTEAFF.